Below, one T cell receptor beta chain is given with its context. Its binding antigen is unknown. The record has no base qualities; no much larger clone is one base away. The cysteine opens and the phenylalanine closes a CDR3 of 11 amino acids. The kept DNA is CDR3 alone, 33 bases in frame from the first base. V sheds 6 bases and J sheds 7 bases, leaving 9 bases between their ends. CDR1 SNHLY and CDR2 FYNNEI were looked up in the germline V gene. Genomic DNA was isolated using the Qiagen DNeasy kit from unsorted PBMCs as well as from negatively selected CD4+ and CD8+ fractions. TCR beta CDR3 regions were amplified by immunoSEQ multiplex PCR using primers annealing to V and J segments. A synthetic immune receptor repertoire was used to minimize amplification bias, and any residual bias was removed computationally once sequencing was done. The study's processing was this. Repertoire diversity was quantified as the Shannon entropy index using custom Python scripts. Unsorted, CD4+ and CD8+ repertoires were analyzed separately, except in combined analyses where CD4+ and CD8+ sequences were merged in silico. TCRdb re-hosts the immuneACCESS table, in-frame sequences only. Its copies lack some clones; in the studies checked, an unresolved V gene accounts for under half of them, and the cause for the rest is not known. For V, J and clone size, that table is used; D and trimming come from the DNA. The sample data list 5,000 to 6,500 clones, and 75% to 90% of these were observed just once. Under 15% of the sample is held by the ten biggest clonotypes.

This record comes from a study of PD-1 blockade in classical Hodgkin lymphoma (dated by TCRdb to the early 2020s). Study-wide context: A peripheral blood immune signature of response to PD-1 blockade in classical Hodgkin lymphoma was defined using TCR beta sequencing and CyTOF. What the research found in general, with its limitations: Baseline TCR diversity was reported to be lower in newly diagnosed patients than in healthy donors and to be lower still in relapsed/refractory patients. The study was limited to a single clinical trial cohort, and causes of repertoire differences, possibly disease activity or prior therapy, remained undefined.

The time point label, as the study defines it: newly diagnosed, previously untreated cHL patient sample. Magnetic negative selection with a Miltenyi CD8+ T cell isolation kit was used to purify CD8+ T cells from thawed PBMCs. As a comparison group for the relapsed/refractory trial patients, PBMCs were sequenced from patients with newly diagnosed, previously untreated classical Hodgkin lymphoma. Peripheral blood was collected in 8 mL Vacutainer Cell Preparation Tubes, from which PBMCs were isolated by centrifugation and then cryopreserved. Purified CD4+ and CD8+ fractions were generated only in cases for which an additional PBMC sample was available. Magnetically labelled cells were depleted on LS columns in a quadroMACS separator, and the flow-through was collected as the purified fraction.

The sequence came from a human donor with classical Hodgkin lymphoma. Sequencing was done on a sample of CD8+ T cells from blood. The sequence joins TRBV2 to TRBJ1-2; TRBD1 might be the D gene, on 5 matching bases. The DNA sequence is TGTGCCAGCAGGTCAGGGTTTGGCTACACCTTC. Translation gives CASRSGFGYTF.